The 32 T cell receptor beta chains in this list originate from one sample, sequenced in a study of blood T cell repertoires in COVID-19 (dated by TCRdb to 2018 to 2021). The method was the immunoSEQ multiplex PCR assay. The table was pulled from immuneACCESS by TCRdb, which kept in-frame rearrangements only. Such tables lose some clones; where checked, under half of the loss comes from unresolved V genes, and the rest has no known cause. In all, the sample holds 120,000 or so clones, and 60% to 85% of those were seen once. The ten largest clones add up to more than 0.65% of the sample. The sequencing sample was made of peripheral blood. These receptors originate from a human donor with acute or convalescent COVID-19. The donor label of this sample is uncertain.

The CDR3 DNA follows: TGTGCCAGTAGTTCAGACAGCCAAGAGACCCAGTACTTC. Translated, it gives CASSSDSQETQYF. The genes are TRBV19 and TRBJ2-5; TRBD1 is a possible D gene (5 bases). Per the germline V gene, CDR1 is LNHDA and CDR2 is SQIVND (reference sequence). CDR3 length: 13 amino acids. The ends were cut back, 5 bases at V and 1 base at J, with 8 bases in the middle.

The rearrangement joins TRBV28 to TRBJ2-1, with a tentative D call TRBD2 (5 bases). V lost 5 bases, J lost 4 bases, and 18 bases lay in between. Germline-derived CDR1 and CDR2 are MDHEN and SYDVKM. The CDR3 runs 16 residues. The CDR3 nucleotides are TGTGCCAGCAGTCCCCTTGAGGGTGGACCTTACAATGAGCAGTTCTTC. The encoded protein is CASSPLEGGPYNEQFF.

The V and J genes are TRBV15 and TRBJ2-7; D gene unclear. Germline CDR1 LNHNV, CDR2 YYDKDF (reference sequence). CDR3 length equals 16 residues. The V and J ends lost 1 base and 1 base respectively, with 14 bases between them. CDR3 residues: CATSRGPGGESYEQYF. CDR3 DNA: TGTGCCACCAGCAGAGGCCCCGGTGGAGAATCCTACGAGCAGTACTTC.

This clone was seen only a few times. The chain combines TRBV2 with TRBJ2-3, with a tentative D call TRBD1 (6 bases). Germline CDR1 SNHLY, CDR2 FYNNEI. The V end lost 3 bases, the J end lost 4 bases, and 14 bases lay between the germline ends. CDR3 length: 15 residues. The CDR3 DNA follows: TGTGCCAGCAGTGAGGATACAGGGCCGGCAGATACGCAGTATTTT. It translates to CASSEDTGPADTQYF.

This clone appeared a few times. The V gene is TRBV3-1 (or the pseudogene TRBV3-2), the J gene TRBJ2-7; TRBD1 might be the D (5 bases). V was pared by 4 bases and J by 3 bases, with 10 bases between. The CDR3 length is 13 residues. Germline V gene lookup returns CDR1 LGHDT and CDR2 YNNKEL (reference sequence). CDR3 DNA: TGTGCCAGCAGCCTCCGCAGGGACTACGAGCAGTACTTC. Translation gives CASSLRRDYEQYF.

V usage is TRBV6-5 and J usage is TRBJ2-7; 9 nucleotides line up with TRBD1. The CDR3 is 15 amino acids. Germline-derived CDR1 and CDR2 are MNHEY and SVGAGI. The V and J ends lost 2 bases and 3 bases, in that order; junction bases with no gene match: 5. This chain's CDR3 is CASSYVGTGNYEQYF. CDR3 in DNA: TGTGCCAGCAGTTACGTCGGGACAGGGAACTACGAGCAGTACTTC.

This chain uses TRBV7-6 with TRBJ2-7, with 10 bases fitting TRBD1. From germline, CDR1 is SGHVS and CDR2 FNYEAQ. The V segment lost 0 bases and the J segment 6 bases; nucleotides outside the gene matches: 5. The CDR3 has 15 residues. CDR3 sequence reads: CASSLAPGTGVEQYF. Written as DNA, the CDR3 is TGTGCCAGCAGCTTAGCTCCCGGGACAGGGGTCGAGCAGTACTTC.

The rearrangement joins TRBV10-3 to TRBJ2-2; the match to TRBD1 covers 7 bases. CDR1 and CDR2 (germline): ENHRY, SYGVKD. The V gene end was trimmed by 6 bases and the J gene end by 6 bases; junction bases not matched to a gene: 10. The CDR3 covers 15 residues. The CDR3 reads CAISGFIGGPGELFF. In DNA, the CDR3 is TGTGCCATCAGCGGCTTTATAGGGGGCCCCGGGGAGCTGTTTTTT.

The genes are TRBV24-1 and TRBJ2-7, with a possible D match to TRBD1 (7 bases). Deletions cut 9 bases from V and 3 bases from J, with 23 bases between. CDR3 length: 16 residues. Germline V gene data show CDR1 as KGHDR and CDR2 as SFDVKD. CDR3 DNA: TGTGCCACCCCCACTCCAGGGGGGATTTTCCACTACGAGCAGTACGTC. Translating gives CATPTPGGIFHYEQYV.

This clone was counted many times. The genes are TRBV18 and TRBJ1-1, with 7 positions matching TRBD1. CDR3 length equals 14 residues. CDR1 and CDR2 from the germline V gene are KGHSH and LQKENI. The J segment lost 2 bases and the V segment lost 4 bases, leaving 4 bases of the junction unmatched. CDR3 in amino acids: CASSLRDSNTEAFF. The CDR3 nucleotides read TGTGCCAGCTCACTCCGGGACAGCAACACTGAAGCTTTCTTT.

The gene calls are TRBV23-1 and TRBJ2-7; 7 nucleotides match TRBD1. TRBV23-1 is recorded as an ORF, its role being uncertain. The CDR3 runs to 15 residues. Germline trimming cut 3 bases from V and 1 base from J; bases unmatched to any gene: 6. This chain's CDR3 is CASSHTGEGSYEQYV. Written as DNA, the CDR3 is TGCGCCAGCAGTCATACAGGGGAAGGATCCTACGAGCAGTACGTC.

This clone appeared once. Germline is not matched at one junction end, which may reflect a read error. The chain recombines TRBV7-3 with TRBJ1-1; 7 bases are shared with TRBD1. Germline CDR1 reads SGHTA; CDR2 reads FQGTGA. This CDR3 is built from 12 residues. The CDR3 DNA reads TGTGCCAGCAGCTCGCCCCCGGACAGGCCTTACTTT. Translation: CASSSPPDRPYF.

This clone was counted between two and nine times. The chain is built from TRBV2 and TRBJ2-7, with D possibly being TRBD1 (5 bases). The V and J ends lost 7 bases and 5 bases respectively, with 15 bases between them. The CDR3 runs 13 residues. Looked up from germline, CDR1 is SNHLY and CDR2 is FYNNEI. The CDR3 sequence is CASTERGVHEQYF. The DNA of the CDR3 is TGTGCCAGCACCGAAAGGGGTGTCCACGAGCAGTACTTC.

This chain links TRBV12-3 or TRBV12-4 with TRBJ1-5, with 7 bases aligning to TRBD1. J was trimmed by 5 bases and V by 5 bases; bases with no gene match: 3. The CDR3 totals 13 residues. CDR3 sequence: CASSRQGHQPQHF. The CDR3 DNA is TGTGCCAGCAGTCGACAGGGCCATCAGCCCCAGCATTTT.

The gene calls are TRBV28 and TRBJ2-2; 11 bases are shared with TRBD2. Trimming cost V 4 bases and J 3 bases; bases outside gene matches: 13. Germline CDR1 reads MDHEN; CDR2 reads SYDVKM. The CDR3 has 19 amino acids. The CDR3 is CASSSFGLLAGEDTGELFF. Here the CDR3 DNA reads TGTGCCAGCAGTTCCTTCGGACTACTAGCGGGGGAGGACACCGGGGAGCTGTTTTTT. Full variable domain (remainder filled in from reference TRBV28 and TRBJ2-2): DVKVTQSSRYLVKRTGEKVFLECVQDMDHENMFWYRQDPGLGLRLIYFSYDVKMKEKGDIPEGYSVSREKKERFSLILESASTNQTSMYLCASSSFGLLAGEDTGELFFGEGSRLTVL.

V gene TRBV9 combines with J gene TRBJ2-3; 9 bases are shared with TRBD1. V trimming: 2 bases; J trimming: 0 bases; junction bases outside the gene matches: 4. Germline CDR1 is SGDLS and CDR2 is YYNGEE. The CDR3 runs 16 residues. The CDR3 spells CASSVTGGRSTDTQYF. The CDR3 DNA follows: TGTGCCAGCAGCGTGACAGGGGGAAGGAGCACAGATACGCAGTATTTT.

This clone showed up just once. The gene calls are TRBV6-5 and TRBJ2-6; D ambiguous. Trimming left V 6 bases short and J 0 bases short, with 6 bases between. Germline values: CDR1 MNHEY, CDR2 SVGAGI. The length of the CDR3 is 14 residues. CDR3 protein: CASRSSSGANVLTF. The CDR3 DNA reads as TGTGCCAGCAGATCCAGCTCTGGGGCCAACGTCCTGACTTTC.

This clone occurred many times. The chain joins TRBV24-1 to TRBJ2-7, with TRBD1 as a possible D gene (6 bases). V was clipped by 0 bases and J by 5 bases, with 13 bases between them. Germline lookup yields CDR1 KGHDR and CDR2 SFDVKD. This CDR3 has 15 amino acids. The CDR3 nucleotides read TGTGCCACCAGTGATTTGGGTCAGGGACACCACGAGCAGTACGTC. As protein: CATSDLGQGHHEQYV.

The chain joins TRBV11-1 to TRBJ2-7, with TRBD1 matching 9 bases. Germline loops: CDR1 SGHAT, CDR2 FQDESV (reference sequence). CDR3 length: 15 residues. V lost 2 bases to trimming and J lost 2 bases; unmatched junction nucleotides: 4. The CDR3 coding sequence is TGTGCCAGCAGCTTACGGGGACAGGGAACCTACGAGCAGTACTTC. It codes for CASSLRGQGTYEQYF. Full variable domain (rest looked up from reference TRBV11-1 and TRBJ2-7): EAEVAQSPRYKITEKSQAVAFWCDPISGHATLYWYRQILGQGPELLVQFQDESVVDDSQLPKDRFSAERLKGVDSTLKIQPAELGDSAMYLCASSLRGQGTYEQYFGPGTRLTVT.

The gene calls are TRBV24-1 and TRBJ2-1; 8 nucleotides match TRBD1. The CDR3 extends over 17 amino acids. V was pared by 0 bases and J by 9 bases, with 12 bases of the junction left unmatched. Germline CDR1 reads KGHDR; CDR2 reads SFDVKD. CDR3 sequence (DNA): TGTGCCACCAGTGATTTGGGTGTAGGACAGGGAGGAAGTGAGCAGTTCTTC. Amino acids: CATSDLGVGQGGSEQFF.

V and J are TRBV19 and TRBJ1-5; 7 bases map to TRBD1. From germline, CDR1 is LNHDA and CDR2 SQIVND (reference sequence). The junction had 9 bases not matched to a gene; V was cut back by 6 bases and J by 4 bases. The CDR3 covers 15 residues. The CDR3 DNA reads TGTGCCAGTAGAAACTTGGGACAGCCTAATCAGCCCCAGCATTTT. Encoded protein: CASRNLGQPNQPQHF. Together with reference TRBV19 and TRBJ1-5, the CDR3 gives the full variable domain: DGGITQSPKYLFRKEGQNVTLSCEQNLNHDAMYWYRQDPGQGLRLIYYSQIVNDFQKGDIAEGYSVSREKKESFPLTVTSAQKNPTAFYLCASRNLGQPNQPQHFGDGTRLSIL.

In its sample, this clone was seen a few times. The chain combines TRBV24-1 with TRBJ1-2; D gene uncertain. The CDR3 loop spans 12 amino acids. Germline CDR1 reads KGHDR; CDR2 reads SFDVKD. Trimming took 3 bases from V and 8 from J, leaving 9 bases between them. Here the CDR3 DNA reads TGTGCCACCAGTGATCCACTTGAAGGCTACACCTTC. It is translated as CATSDPLEGYTF.

CDR3 nucleotides: TGTGCCAGCAGTTACCAAGTCAGCTCCTATAATTCACCCCTCCACTTT. It codes for CASSYQVSSYNSPLHF. J is TRBJ1-6 and V is TRBV6-5; D unclear. CDR1 and CDR2 (germline): MNHEY, SVGAGI. V lost 2 bases, J lost 0 bases, and 8 bases lay in between. CDR3 length: 16 residues.

V is TRBV6-6 and J is TRBJ1-2; tentative D call: TRBD1 (5 bases). The CDR3 consists of 13 residues. Looked up from germline, CDR1 is MNHNY and CDR2 is SVGAGI (reference sequence). Trimming took off 0 bases at V and 3 bases at J, with 5 bases between the two ends. DNA for the CDR3: TGTGCCAGCAGTTACTCCAGGGACTATGGCTACACCTTC. It specifies CASSYSRDYGYTF.

Only a few counts were recorded for this clone. A junction boundary mismatches the germline segment, possibly from a read error. This chain connects TRBV18 to TRBJ2-2, with TRBD1 matching 7 bases. The CDR3 loop spans 14 amino acids. Germline CDR1 is KGHSH and CDR2 is LQKENI. The CDR3 bases are TGTGCCAGCTCACCGACAGGGAACCCCGGGGAGCTGTTTTTT. Translated: CASSPTGNPGELFF.

The J gene is TRBJ1-2, the V gene TRBV9; 7 bases line up with TRBD1. This CDR3 spans 15 amino acids. The V gene end was trimmed by 1 base and the J gene end by 7 bases; junction bases not matched to a gene: 10. The germline CDR1 and CDR2 sequences are SGDLS and YYNGEE. The CDR3 sequence: CASSVSRGRGGGYTF. CDR3 DNA: TGTGCCAGCAGCGTATCAAGGGGGCGAGGCGGTGGCTACACCTTC.

The chain recombines TRBV3-1 (or the pseudogene TRBV3-2) with TRBJ2-2; 9 bases fit TRBD1. The CDR3 consists of 15 residues. In germline, CDR1 is LGHDT, CDR2 YNNKEL (reference sequence). The trim removed 2 bases at V and 6 bases at J, leaving 4 bases unmatched. CDR3 loop: CASSQRDRVPGELFF. The CDR3 DNA reads TGTGCCAGCAGCCAAAGGGACAGGGTACCCGGGGAGCTGTTTTTT.

In nucleotides, the CDR3 is TGTGCCAGCACCGAGAGAGGGAGGGGCGCGAACACTGAAGCTTTCTTT. It encodes CASTERGRGANTEAFF. V is TRBV7-9 and J is TRBJ1-1, with a possible D match to TRBD1 (5 bases). The V end lost 7 bases, the J end lost 1 base, and 19 bases lay between the germline ends. CDR1 is SEHNR and CDR2 is FQNEAQ in the germline V gene (reference sequence). The CDR3 spans 16 residues.

Concerning this clone itself: Its ends do not fully match the called genes, so a read error is possible. V is TRBV5-1 and J is TRBJ1-2, with 9 bases matching TRBD1. The CDR3 has 14 residues. Germline-derived CDR1 and CDR2 are SGHRS and YFSETQ. The CDR3 DNA sequence: TGCGCCAGCAGCTGGGACAGGGCGGGACTACCCACGAACTTC. Protein product: CASSWDRAGLPTNF.

This clone was picked up a small number of times. This chain connects TRBV3-1 (or the pseudogene TRBV3-2) to TRBJ2-1, with 8 bases fitting TRBD1. The germline gives CDR1 LGHDT, CDR2 YNNKEL (reference sequence). This CDR3 has 16 residues. The junction had 8 bases not matched to a gene; V was cut back by 1 base and J by 6 bases. The CDR3 protein is CASSQAGQGRLNEQFF. CDR3 in DNA: TGTGCCAGCAGCCAAGCCGGACAGGGCCGGCTCAATGAGCAGTTCTTC.

V gene TRBV5-5 combines with J gene TRBJ2-2; tentative D call: TRBD2 (5 bases). V lost 0 bases, J lost 8 bases, and 14 bases lay in between. Germline V gene lookup returns CDR1 SGHKS and CDR2 YYEKEE (reference sequence). The CDR3 runs 15 residues. CDR3 residues: CASSLAGVVGGELFF. CDR3 bases: TGTGCCAGCAGCTTGGCCGGGGTCGTTGGAGGGGAGCTGTTTTTT.

Here the CDR3 DNA reads TGTGCCAGCTGGGGGGGACTGATTAATAATTCACCCCTCCACTTT. Translation: CASWGGLINNSPLHF. The J gene is TRBJ1-6, the V gene TRBV2; D possibly corresponds to TRBD1 (5 bases). This CDR3 spans 15 amino acids. Trimming removed 8 bases from V and 5 bases from J, with 16 bases in between. The germline CDR1 and CDR2 sequences are SNHLY and FYNNEI. Using reference TRBV2 and TRBJ1-6 for the parts outside the CDR3, the full variable domain is EPEVTQTPSHQVTQMGQEVILRCVPISNHLYFYWYRQILGQKVEFLVSFYNNEISEKSEIFDDQFSVERPDGSNFTLKIRSTKLEDSAMYFCASWGGLINNSPLHFGNGTRLTVT.